This T cell receptor (beta chain) came from a study of blood T cell repertoires in COVID-19. At the level of the study: The samples span acute and convalescent COVID-19 from the United States, Italy and Spain.

This CDR3 has 15 amino acids. V gave up 4 bases and J gave up 9 bases; unmatched junction bases: 8. Germline V lookup: CDR1 LNHDA, CDR2 SQIVND (reference sequence). As handled by the study authors: Estimation of nucleated cell counts was performed using reference gene primer amplification. The protocol was immunoSEQ multiplex PCR, while the TCRdb copy is restricted to in-frame clones and leaves out a portion. For V, J and clone size, that table is used; D and trimming come from the DNA. This table has about 160,000 clones, approximately 85% appearing once. The sample taken for sequencing was peripheral blood. This sequence was found in a man aged 35-49 years who had recovered from COVID-19. The chain uses TRBV19 and TRBJ1-6; 8 nucleotides align to TRBD1. The CDR3 is CASSTRQGIGSPLHF. The CDR3 DNA sequence: TGTGCCAGTAGTACCAGACAGGGGATCGGTTCACCCCTCCACTTT.